The 25 T cell receptor beta chains presented below share a single source sample, sequenced in a study of metastatic and nonmetastatic thyroid tumors (dated by TCRdb to about 2020). No treatment had been received by any patient before thyroid surgery. To prepare the library, PCR was applied. Sequenced on an Illumina HiSeq 4000. TCRdb reanalyzed the raw reads on its own, using fastp at Q25 for trimming and MiXCR for clone calling, and kept in-frame beta chains. This sample has about 2,900 clones in its table, and roughly 35% of those were observed once. The ten largest clones take up around 20% of the sample. Sequencing was performed on tumor tissue. Receptor source: a female donor with papillary thyroid cancer or a benign thyroid nodule (not recorded which). Some clones in this sample may be carry-over from other donors' samples.

The rearrangement uses TRBV19 and TRBJ2-3; D assignment may be TRBD1 or TRBD2 (6 bases each). Looked up from germline, CDR1 is LNHDA and CDR2 is SQIVND (reference sequence). CDR3 length: 14 amino acids. V shed 5 bases and J shed 2 bases, with 11 bases lying between them. The CDR3 loop is CASSPSGATDTQYF. The CDR3 DNA sequence: TGTGCCAGTAGTCCTTCGGGGGCCACAGATACGCAGTATTTT.

This clone has only a few counts. The chain is built from TRBV20-1 and TRBJ2-7; D gene unclear. The germline gives CDR1 DFQATT, CDR2 SNEGSKA (reference sequence). The CDR3 has 15 amino acids. Between the trimmed V and J ends, which lost 3 bases and 0 bases, there was a span of 15 bases. For the CDR3, the DNA is TGCAGTGCTAGGGTCCCAAAGACCTCCTCCTACGAGCAGTACTTC. Amino acid sequence: CSARVPKTSSYEQYF.

This chain links TRBV12-3 or TRBV12-4 with TRBJ2-5; 14 nucleotides align to TRBD2. V dropped 6 bases and J dropped 5; count of bases not matched to a gene: 14. This CDR3 has 18 amino acids. CDR3 residues: CASRPGLAGDTQGETQYF. The CDR3 bases are TGTGCCAGCAGACCGGGACTAGCGGGAGACACCCAAGGGGAGACCCAGTACTTC.

This clone was counted between two and nine times. The chain is built from TRBV15 and TRBJ2-5; D ambiguous. CDR1 and CDR2 (germline): LNHNV, YYDKDF (reference sequence). The CDR3 extends over 15 amino acids. The ends were cut back, 0 bases at V and 2 bases at J, with 10 bases in the middle. DNA for the CDR3: TGTGCCACCAGCAGAGACCCCGGTCCACAAGAGACCCAGTACTTC. It specifies CATSRDPGPQETQYF.

A few counts support this clone. The rearrangement links TRBV30 to TRBJ1-2, with TRBD1 matching 7 bases. The CDR3 is 14 amino acids. V lost 3 bases to trimming and J lost 4 bases; unmatched junction nucleotides: 8. The V gene's germline CDR1 is GTSNPN and CDR2 SVGIG (reference sequence). CDR3 amino acids: CAWRDDRVPYGYTF. CDR3 nucleotide sequence: TGTGCCTGGAGGGATGACAGGGTCCCCTATGGCTACACCTTC.

The chain joins TRBV6-1 to TRBJ2-5; 7 nucleotides match TRBD1. CDR1 is MNHNS and CDR2 is SASEGT in the germline V gene. Trimming removed 3 bases from V and 4 bases from J; junction bases left unmatched: 14. The CDR3 is 17 amino acids. The CDR3 sequence is CASSDKGLQGLGETQYF. For the CDR3, the DNA is TGTGCCAGCAGTGATAAGGGCTTACAGGGGTTGGGAGAGACCCAGTACTTC.

This clone came up a few times. The chain uses TRBV27 and TRBJ1-6; no definite D call. The CDR3 contains 14 residues. V lost 6 bases to trimming and J lost 7 bases, with 13 bases between them. Germline lookup yields CDR1 MNHEY and CDR2 SMNVEV (reference sequence). The CDR3 region has the DNA TGTGCCAGCAGCTTAGTCAACCGGAATTCACCCCTCCACTTT. Translation gives CASSLVNRNSPLHF.

This clone has only a few counts. The V gene is TRBV2, the J gene TRBJ2-2; possibly TRBD2 for D (5 bases). V lost 7 bases and J 4 bases, leaving 13 bases between the germline ends. The CDR3 contains 14 residues. Germline CDR1 reads SNHLY; CDR2 reads FYNNEI. DNA for the CDR3: TGTGCCAGCACGGGGTACCTTAGCACCGGGGAGCTGTTTTTT. Translated: CASTGYLSTGELFF.

As for this clone: A read error may account for a junction end that differs from germline. This sequence joins TRBV25-1 and TRBJ2-3; TRBD2 might be the D (6 bases). CDR1 is MGHDK, CDR2 SYGVNS, per germline. The CDR3 has 16 amino acids. The CDR3 reads CASSEEGTVYTDAQYF. CDR3 sequence (DNA): TGTGCCAGCAGTGAGGAGGGGACGGTCTACACAGATGCGCAGTATTTT.

The chain couples TRBV20-1 to TRBJ1-5; D possibly corresponds to TRBD1 (6 bases). This CDR3 contains 14 residues. V shed 5 bases and J shed 0 bases, with 11 bases lying between them. Per germline, CDR1 DFQATT and CDR2 SNEGSKA (reference sequence). The CDR3 region has the DNA TGCAGTGCTCTCGGACAGTATAGCAATCAGCCCCAGCATTTT. Translation: CSALGQYSNQPQHF.

This clone was observed a few times. V is TRBV7-2 and J is TRBJ2-7; D is unresolved. CDR1 is SGHTA and CDR2 is FQGNSA in the germline V gene. Trimming removed 4 bases at V and 0 bases at J, with 4 bases between. This CDR3 is built from 12 residues. Here the CDR3 DNA reads TGTGCCAGCAGCTCCTACTCCTACGAGCAGTACTTC. It translates to CASSSYSYEQYF.

In DNA form, the CDR3 reads TGTGCCAGCAGCCCCGGCCCCAACTATGGCTACACCTTC. Its protein is CASSPGPNYGYTF. The rearrangement joins TRBV6-1 to TRBJ1-2; D is uncertain. Trimming left V 6 bases short and J 2 bases short, with 10 bases between. This CDR3 contains 13 residues. Germline V CDR1 and CDR2: MNHNS, SASEGT.

This clone is large by share. V gene TRBV5-5 combines with J gene TRBJ2-3; TRBD2 matches 12 bases. Unmatched junction bases numbered 7, after V lost 4 bases and J lost 4 bases. Germline-derived CDR1 and CDR2 are SGHKS and YYEKEE (reference sequence). The CDR3 length is 16 residues. The chain's CDR3 is CASSRTSGRLSDTQYF. The CDR3 DNA reads TGTGCCAGCAGCAGAACTAGCGGGAGGTTATCAGATACGCAGTATTTT.

This clone is medium-sized (0.01 to 0.1%) in the sample. This chain uses TRBV29-1 with TRBJ2-1; no reliable D call. The CDR3 covers 16 residues. In germline, CDR1 is SQVTM, CDR2 ANQGSEA. V lost 7 bases and J 1 base, leaving 20 bases between the germline ends. In nucleotides, the CDR3 is TGCAGCGCTGGCGGAGATTTAAGGGTGTCCTACAATGAGCAGTTCTTC. It codes for CSAGGDLRVSYNEQFF.

The chain carries TRBV19 and TRBJ2-1, with 7 bases identical to TRBD1. Germline V CDR1 and CDR2: LNHDA, SQIVND (reference sequence). V was clipped by 7 bases and J by 8 bases; unmatched bases: 17. CDR3 length: 16 residues. DNA for the CDR3: TGTGCCAGTACTACCCAAGCCGCGACAGGGTTGTATGAGCAGTTCTTC. Protein sequence: CASTTQAATGLYEQFF. The variable domain in full, with the rest retrieved from reference TRBV19 and TRBJ2-1, is DGGITQSPKYLFRKEGQNVTLSCEQNLNHDAMYWYRQDPGQGLRLIYYSQIVNDFQKGDIAEGYSVSREKKESFPLTVTSAQKNPTAFYLCASTTQAATGLYEQFFGPGTRLTVL.

This clone was seen only once. The chain recombines TRBV3-1 with TRBJ1-6, with 9 bases aligning to TRBD1. Germline trimming cut 1 base from V and 8 bases from J; bases unmatched to any gene: 0. The CDR3 sequence is 14 residues long. CDR1 and CDR2 (germline): LGHDT, YNNKEL (reference sequence). The CDR3: CASSQGTGDSPLHF. The CDR3 DNA sequence: TGTGCCAGCAGCCAAGGGACAGGGGATTCACCCCTCCACTTT.

A note on this clone: A much larger clone differs by one base, so this may be a read error. This same CDR3 is encoded by further DNA sequences in the sample. This chain uses TRBV9 with TRBJ2-7, with 7 bases lining up with TRBD2. Germline loops: CDR1 SGDLS, CDR2 YYNGEE. The CDR3 contains 14 residues. The CDR3 reads CASSPRTSDYEQYF. The CDR3 DNA reads as TGTGCCAGCAGCCCTCGGACTAGTGACTACGAGCAGTACTTT.

The rearrangement joins TRBV2 to TRBJ2-1; D is possibly TRBD1 (5 bases). CDR1 SNHLY and CDR2 FYNNEI come from the germline V gene. This CDR3 contains 13 residues. With 8 bases removed from V and 7 bases from J, the gap between germline ends came to 15 bases. As DNA, the CDR3 is TGTGCCAGCCCCCGACAGTCCGGGAATGAGCAGTTCTTC. Amino acids: CASPRQSGNEQFF. The whole variable domain, filled in from reference TRBV2 and TRBJ2-1, reads EPEVTQTPSHQVTQMGQEVILRCVPISNHLYFYWYRQILGQKVEFLVSFYNNEISEKSEIFDDQFSVERPDGSNFTLKIRSTKLEDSAMYFCASPRQSGNEQFFGPGTRLTVL.

The chain has TRBV5-1 and TRBJ2-2; 10 nucleotides match TRBD2. The CDR3 is 16 residues long. Germline assignment: CDR1 SGHRS and CDR2 YFSETQ. Losses at the gene ends were 2 bases for V and 7 bases for J; bases not matched to a gene: 8. CDR3 in DNA: TGCGCCAGCAGCTTAGCGGGAGGGCCCTCGGTCGGGGAGCTGTTTTTT. Its protein product is CASSLAGGPSVGELFF. The entire variable domain, with the rest obtained from reference TRBV5-1 and TRBJ2-2, is as follows: KAGVTQTPRYLIKTRGQQVTLSCSPISGHRSVSWYQQTPGQGLQFLFEYFSETQRNKGNFPGRFSGRQFSNSRSEMNVSTLELGDSALYLCASSLAGGPSVGELFFGEGSRLTVL.

This clone has just a few counts. The V gene is TRBV6-1, the J gene TRBJ2-1, with TRBD2 identical over 8 bases. Germline V gene data show CDR1 as MNHNS and CDR2 as SASEGT. The length of the CDR3 is 14 residues. V lost 6 bases, J lost 4 bases, and 5 bases stayed unmatched. The CDR3 sequence is CASSSRLAYNEQFF. CDR3 in DNA: TGTGCCAGCAGCTCCAGACTAGCGTACAATGAGCAGTTCTTC.

This clone has a handful of counts. The chain combines TRBV19 with TRBJ2-2; 7 bases line up with TRBD1. The CDR3 covers 15 residues. Germline CDR1 is LNHDA and CDR2 is SQIVND (reference sequence). J gave up 1 base and V 7 bases, and 6 bases lay outside the gene matches. This CDR3 is CASTPTGWNTGELFF. CDR3 DNA sequence: TGTGCCAGTACCCCGACAGGGTGGAACACCGGGGAGCTGTTTTTT.

V usage is TRBV19 and J usage is TRBJ1-5; D ambiguous. The CDR3 is made up of 15 amino acids. Germline V gene lookup returns CDR1 LNHDA and CDR2 SQIVND (reference sequence). V was cut by 6 bases and J by 0 bases, with 12 bases left in between. CDR3 protein: CASSQSATSNQPQHF. CDR3 nucleotide sequence: TGTGCCAGTAGCCAATCGGCGACTAGCAATCAGCCCCAGCATTTT.

The V gene is TRBV27, the J gene TRBJ1-6, with D perhaps TRBD1 (6 bases). Germline assignment: CDR1 MNHEY and CDR2 SMNVEV (reference sequence). Trimming removed 6 bases from V and 5 bases from J, with 11 bases in between. This CDR3 has 14 residues. The CDR3 coding sequence is TGTGCCAGCAGCCTCCAGGGGCATAATTCACCCCTCCACTTT. It is translated as CASSLQGHNSPLHF.

In regard to this clone: The junction shows a germline mismatch at one end, possibly a read error. The V and J genes are TRBV29-1 and TRBJ1-1; tentative D call: TRBD1 (6 bases). Per germline, CDR1 SQVTM and CDR2 ANQGSEA. CDR3 length: 13 amino acids. In nucleotides, the CDR3 is TGCAGCATTGATCGGGGGTGGGACACCGAAGCTTGCTTT. This translates into CSIDRGWDTEACF.

Here the CDR3 reads CAWNQDRVGEKLFF. For the CDR3, the DNA is TGTGCCTGGAACCAAGACAGGGTTGGTGAAAAACTGTTTTTT. The chain uses TRBV30 and TRBJ1-4, with 7 nucleotides matching TRBD1. With 4 bases clipped from V and 7 bases from J, the junction kept 9 bases outside the gene matches. The CDR3 contains 14 residues. Per the germline V gene, CDR1 is GTSNPN and CDR2 is SVGIG (reference sequence).